This T cell receptor beta chain was profiled in a study of cytomegalovirus exposure and HLA in healthy donors. Study information: Counted in an early data release were tens of millions of unique TCRs from HLA-typed donors. General study points: Later analysis placed DRB1 highest and HLA-C lowest in TCR association rates, which differed by HLA locus. In a later analysis, V- and J-gene trimming of beta chains associated with a DCLRE1C missense variant, replicated independently.

J lost 2 bases, V lost 4 bases, and 20 bases had no gene match. CDR3 length: 20 residues. The germline V gene encodes CDR1 SGDLS and CDR2 YYNGEE. Use of 60 Vbeta and 13 Jbeta primers characterized the PCR. In the authors' workflow: In a later analysis, the count reached about 80 million unique TCR beta chains, with about 11 million shared. The assay was immunoSEQ multiplex PCR, and TCRdb's table has in-frame clones only and misses some. V and J calls and clone size are as listed in that table; D and trimming were resolved from the DNA. Found here are 150,000 to 200,000 clones, 80% of them singletons; the top ten hold under 1.5%. On this clone: As yet, its antigen is unknown.

This chain joins TRBV9 and TRBJ2-1; 8 bases fit TRBD2. The TCR sequence derives from a man aged 25 to 45 in good health and CMV-seronegative. Input material: PBMCs. CDR3: CASSQGVGTGGPRTYNEQFF. The CDR3, as DNA: TGTGCCAGCAGCCAAGGGGTCGGTACGGGAGGGCCACGGACCTACAATGAGCAGTTCTTC.